This TCR beta chain was recorded in a study of radiation and T cells in renal cell carcinoma. Here immunoSEQ multiplex PCR was the method, and the copy in TCRdb shows in-frame clones only, minus some. The sample lists approximately 140,000 clones, approximately 82% occurring once. As to time point: baseline pretreatment blood. Documented treatment: 15 Gy SBRT to primary tumor, nephrectomy 4 weeks later. This CDR3 is built from 13 residues. Between the trimmed V and J ends, which lost 0 bases and 0 bases, there was a span of 4 bases. In germline, CDR1 is GTSNPN, CDR2 SVGIG (reference sequence). For this clone: The antigen remains undetermined.

Study conclusions and caveats: Baseline intratumoral clonotype presence is unknown without pretreatment biopsies.

The chain links TRBV30 to TRBJ2-3; D gene unclear. The sample in question was blood, obtained from a patient whose treatment included radiotherapy and nephrectomy. The clonotype was recovered from a woman in her forties or fifties with renal cell carcinoma. The CDR3 is CAWSVGSTDTQYF. CDR3 nucleotide sequence: TGTGCCTGGAGTGTTGGAAGCACAGATACGCAGTATTTT.